The 10 T cell receptor beta chains below all came from one sample that was sequenced in a study of PD-L1 blockade in urothelial cancer. Only in-frame clones appear in the TCRdb table, and some are missing; sequencing was by immunoSEQ multiplex PCR. This table has 50,000 or so clones, 75% to 90% appearing once. The sequenced sample was PBMCs, obtained around atezolizumab (anti-PD-L1) treatment. The receptors derive from a man aged 55-75 years with urothelial cancer.

This sequence joins TRBV18 and TRBJ1-1; D remains ambiguous. The germline gives CDR1 KGHSH, CDR2 LQKENI. The CDR3 sequence is 13 residues long. V was pared by 6 bases and J by 2 bases, with 10 bases between. CDR3 residues: CASSQEVNTEAFF. For the CDR3, the DNA is TGTGCCAGCTCTCAGGAGGTAAACACTGAAGCTTTCTTT.

In DNA, the CDR3 is TGTGCCAGCAGCTTAGGGTCCGGCGGGGTCTCCTACGAGCAGTACTTC. The encoded protein is CASSLGSGGVSYEQYF. The chain carries TRBV11-1 and TRBJ2-7, with a possible D match to TRBD2 (6 bases). V lost 1 base, J lost 0 bases, and 13 bases lay in between. The CDR3 is made up of 16 amino acids. CDR1 SGHAT and CDR2 FQDESV come from the germline V gene (reference sequence).

CDR3 sequence reads: CAISTGNYGYTF. The CDR3 DNA follows: TGTGCCATCAGTACAGGGAACTATGGCTACACCTTC. The chain employs TRBV10-3 and TRBJ1-2; D is perhaps TRBD1 (6 bases). Looked up from germline, CDR1 is ENHRY and CDR2 is SYGVKD. CDR3 size: 12 residues. The germline V and J ends were trimmed by 5 bases and 2 bases, with 6 bases remaining between them.

V usage is TRBV23-1 and J usage is TRBJ1-2; D remains ambiguous. TRBV23-1 carries the ORF label, with uncertain function. The V and J ends lost 6 bases and 2 bases respectively, with 7 bases between them. The CDR3 has 12 residues. The CDR3 sequence is CASRTENYGYTF. The CDR3 region has the DNA TGCGCCAGCAGAACAGAGAACTATGGCTACACCTTC.

The chain uses TRBV11-2 and TRBJ1-4; D unresolved. The CDR3 runs to 15 residues. Trimming stripped 5 bases from V and 3 bases from J, with 13 bases between. Looked up from germline, CDR1 is SGHAT and CDR2 is FQNNGV. The CDR3 loop is CASSGGSAANEKLFF. The CDR3, as DNA: TGTGCCAGCAGCGGCGGGTCTGCGGCTAATGAAAAACTGTTTTTT.

The chain links TRBV30 to TRBJ2-1; D remains unclear. This CDR3 spans 14 amino acids. Germline-derived CDR1 and CDR2 are GTSNPN and SVGIG (reference sequence). Trimming stripped 3 bases from V and 8 bases from J, with 17 bases between. CDR3 sequence reads: CAWSTGSTNDEQFF. The CDR3 DNA reads TGTGCCTGGAGCACTGGTAGTACTAACGATGAGCAGTTCTTC.

The chain carries TRBV11-3 and TRBJ1-6; 9 nucleotides match TRBD1. V was clipped by 5 bases and J by 10 bases; unmatched bases: 6. The CDR3 sequence is 14 residues long. From germline, CDR1 is SGHNT and CDR2 YENEEA. The CDR3 coding sequence is TGTGCCAGCAGCCCAGGACAGGGGTACTCACCCCTCCACTTT. Translated: CASSPGQGYSPLHF.

The chain is built from TRBV6-6 and TRBJ2-3; the match to TRBD1 covers 9 bases. The germline CDR1 and CDR2 sequences are MNHNY and SVGAGI (reference sequence). The length of the CDR3 is 15 residues. Trimming cost V 7 bases and J 3 bases; bases outside gene matches: 8. The CDR3 sequence is CASNLLGQGTDTQYF. The CDR3, as DNA: TGTGCCAGCAACTTACTTGGACAGGGGACAGATACGCAGTATTTT.

The chain couples TRBV6-5 to TRBJ1-1, with D possibly matching TRBD1 (6 bases). Deletions cut 4 bases from V and 0 bases from J, with 12 bases between. This CDR3 has 15 amino acids. The germline V gene has CDR1 MNHEY and CDR2 SVGAGI. CDR3 protein: CASSSQGRVNTEAFF. The CDR3 nucleotides are TGTGCCAGCAGTTCACAGGGAAGAGTGAACACTGAAGCTTTCTTT.

This chain uses TRBV29-1 with TRBJ2-5, with a tentative D call TRBD2 (5 bases). V was pared by 4 bases and J by 5 bases, with 14 bases between. In germline, CDR1 is SQVTM, CDR2 ANQGSEA. The CDR3 is made up of 13 amino acids. CDR3 in DNA: TGCAGCGTTGTACCAGGAGGCTGGGAGACCCAGTACTTC. Its translation is CSVVPGGWETQYF.